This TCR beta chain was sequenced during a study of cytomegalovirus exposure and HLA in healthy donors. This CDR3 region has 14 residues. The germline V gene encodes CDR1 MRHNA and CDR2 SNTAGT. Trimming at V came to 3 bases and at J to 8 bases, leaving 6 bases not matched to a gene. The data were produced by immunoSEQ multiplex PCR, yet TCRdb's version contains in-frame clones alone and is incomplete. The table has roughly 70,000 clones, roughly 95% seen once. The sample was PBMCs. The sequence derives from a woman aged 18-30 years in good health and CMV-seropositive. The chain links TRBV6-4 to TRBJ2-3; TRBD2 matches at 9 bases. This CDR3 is CASSEREGLFTQYF. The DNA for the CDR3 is TGTGCCAGCAGTGAGCGGGAGGGCCTTTTTACGCAGTATTTT.